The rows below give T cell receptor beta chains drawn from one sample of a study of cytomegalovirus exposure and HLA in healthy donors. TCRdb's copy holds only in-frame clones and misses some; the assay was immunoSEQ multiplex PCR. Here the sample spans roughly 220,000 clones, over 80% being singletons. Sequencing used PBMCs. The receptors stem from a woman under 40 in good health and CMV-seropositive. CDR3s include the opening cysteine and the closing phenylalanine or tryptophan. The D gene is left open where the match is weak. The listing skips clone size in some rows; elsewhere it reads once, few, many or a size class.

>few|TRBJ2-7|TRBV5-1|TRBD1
TGCGCCAGCAGCCGACAGGGGTCCTACGAGCAGTACTTC
CASSRQGSYEQYF
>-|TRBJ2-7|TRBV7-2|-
TGTGCCAGCAGCTTACTGGTTCGCAGGGAAAGCTCCTACGAGCAGTACTTC
CASSLLVRRESSYEQYF
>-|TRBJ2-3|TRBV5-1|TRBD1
TGCGCCAGCAGTGACAGGGTGATAGATACGCAGTATTTT
CASSDRVIDTQYF
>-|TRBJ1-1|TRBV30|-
TGTGCCTGGAGTCTGGAAAGGAACACTGAAGCTTTCTTT
CAWSLERNTEAFF
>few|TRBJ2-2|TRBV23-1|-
TGCGCCAGCAGTCACTATCTGCCGCAGGTGAACACCGGGGAGCTGTTTTTT
CASSHYLPQVNTGELFF
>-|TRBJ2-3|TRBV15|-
TGTGCCACCAGCAGCGGGGGGCCCAAAGATACGCAGTATTTT
CATSSGGPKDTQYF
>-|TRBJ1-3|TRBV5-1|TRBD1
TGCGCCAGCAGCTCCGGGCAGGGGGAAGACACCATATATTTT
CASSSGQGEDTIYF
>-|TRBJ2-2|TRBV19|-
TGTGCCAGTAGTATGTGGGGTAAGGGGCCCGGGGAGCTGTTTTTT
CASSMWGKGPGELFF
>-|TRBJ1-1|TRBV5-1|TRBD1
TGCGCCAGCAGCCCAGAGACAGGGGAAGCTTTCTTT
CASSPETGEAFF
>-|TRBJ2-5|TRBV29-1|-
TGCAGCGTTGGGCAGGGAGGAGAGACCCAGTACTTC
CSVGQGGETQYF
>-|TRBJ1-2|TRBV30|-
TGTGCCTGGAGTGGTGCTTCGGGCTACACCTTC
CAWSGASGYTF
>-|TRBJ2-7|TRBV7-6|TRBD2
TGTGCCAGCAGCTCTACTTCCGGGAGGGACTCCTACGAGCAGTACTTC
CASSSTSGRDSYEQYF
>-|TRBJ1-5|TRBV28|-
TGTGCCAGCATCGAAGTTAACACTAGCAATCAGCCCCAGCATTTT
CASIEVNTSNQPQHF
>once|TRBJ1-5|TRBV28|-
TGTGCCAGCAGTCCCCCCTTCGGGGCGGGTGCGAAAAGCAATCAGCCCCAGCATTTT
CASSPPFGAGAKSNQPQHF
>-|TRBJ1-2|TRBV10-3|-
TGTGCCATCAGTGAAGTCGGACAGTCCAAGTCCTATGGCTACACCTTC
CAISEVGQSKSYGYTF
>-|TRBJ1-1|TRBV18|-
TGTGCCAGCTCACCACAGGGGGGTACTGAAGCTTTCTTT
CASSPQGGTEAFF
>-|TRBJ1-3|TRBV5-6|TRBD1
TGTGCCAGCAGCTTCCTCGCGGGACAGGGTCTGGACACCATATATTTT
CASSFLAGQGLDTIYF
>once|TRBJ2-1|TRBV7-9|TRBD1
TGTGCCAGCAGCCCCCAGGGGGCGACATCCTACAATGAGCAGTTCTTC
CASSPQGATSYNEQFF
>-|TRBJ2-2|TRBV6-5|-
TGTGCCAGCACTCTCCACGAATACACCGGGGAGCTGTTTTTT
CASTLHEYTGELFF
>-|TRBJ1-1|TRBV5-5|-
TGTGCCAGCAGTGGGGGATTCGGAGCTTTCTTT
CASSGGFGAFF
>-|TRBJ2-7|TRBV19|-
TGTGCCAGTACCCCGGGCAATACCTACGAGCAGTACTTC
CASTPGNTYEQYF
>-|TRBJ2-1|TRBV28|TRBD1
TGTGCCAGCGTCGGACAGGGACGCTCCTACAATGAGCAGTTCTTC
CASVGQGRSYNEQFF
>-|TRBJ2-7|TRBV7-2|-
TGTGCCAGCAGCCTGGGATTAAGCGGTTACGAGCAGTACTTC
CASSLGLSGYEQYF
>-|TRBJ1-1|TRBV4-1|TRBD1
TGCGCCAGCAGCCAGCAGGGGGCAGGAACTGAAGCTTTCTTT
CASSQQGAGTEAFF
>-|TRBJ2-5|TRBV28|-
TGTGCCAGCAGGGGCCACGCACAAGAGACCCAGTACTTC
CASRGHAQETQYF
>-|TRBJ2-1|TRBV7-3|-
TGTGCCAGCAGCCTGGGACACCCACCCTACAATGAGCAGTTCTTC
CASSLGHPPYNEQFF
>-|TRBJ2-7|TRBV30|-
TGTGCCTGGAGTGTACTAGGATACGAGCAGTACTTC
CAWSVLGYEQYF
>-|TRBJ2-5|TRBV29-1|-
TGCAGCGGCACCGGGGGTTGGGAGACCCAGTACTTC
CSGTGGWETQYF
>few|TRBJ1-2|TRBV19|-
TGTGCCAGTAAGAACTATGGCTACACCTTC
CASKNYGYTF
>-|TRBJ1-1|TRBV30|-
TGTGCCTGGAGTCTAGCGAGGGGGACTGAAGCTTTCTTT
CAWSLARGTEAFF
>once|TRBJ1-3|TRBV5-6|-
TGTGCCAGCAGCTCAACAATTTCCCCTGGAAACACCATATATTTT
CASSSTISPGNTIYF
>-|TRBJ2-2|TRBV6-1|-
TGTGCCAGCAGTGAACGTGGGACAACAATGGCCGGGGAGCTGTTTTTT
CASSERGTTMAGELFF
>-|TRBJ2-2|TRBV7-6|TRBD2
TGTGCCAGCAGCTTAGGGGCTAGCGGGTTCGCCGGGGAGCTGTTTTTT
CASSLGASGFAGELFF
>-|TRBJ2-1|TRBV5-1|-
TGCGCCAGCAGCTTGCAGCTAGACCATCTCAACAATGAGCAGTTCTTC
CASSLQLDHLNNEQFF
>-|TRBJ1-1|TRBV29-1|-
TGCAGCGTTGCCGAGACATCCGACACTGAAGCTTTCTTT
CSVAETSDTEAFF
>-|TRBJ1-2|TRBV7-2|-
TGTGCCAGCAGCTTAGATCCGGCAGCGTCTAACTATGGCTACACCTTC
CASSLDPAASNYGYTF
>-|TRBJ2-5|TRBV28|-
TGTGCCAGCAGTTCGAATAATTTAGAGACCCAGTACTTC
CASSSNNLETQYF
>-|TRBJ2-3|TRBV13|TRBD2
TGTGCCAGCAGCCTACTAGCGGGAGGCCTGAGCACAGATACGCAGTATTTT
CASSLLAGGLSTDTQYF
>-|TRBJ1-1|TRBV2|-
TGTGCCAGCAGTGATTTTTTGAACACTGAAGCTTTCTTT
CASSDFLNTEAFF
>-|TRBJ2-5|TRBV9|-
TGTGCCAGCAGCATCCGGGGTTTAGGCCAAGAGACCCAGTACTTC
CASSIRGLGQETQYF
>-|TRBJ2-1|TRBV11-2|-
TGTGCCAGCAGCACGAGGAGGGCCGGTGAGCAGTTCTTC
CASSTRRAGEQFF